These 5 T cell receptor beta chains were all obtained from the same sample, sequenced in a study of Tregs in tolerant kidney transplant recipients. The repertoire was sequenced with immunoSEQ multiplex PCR; TCRdb's copy has only in-frame clones and lacks some. The data show more than 60,000 clones, more than 95% seen once. The sequenced sample was CD4+ T cells from blood, obtained before the transplant. The source of these receptors is a human donor who received a combined kidney and bone marrow transplant.

The chain has TRBV9 and TRBJ1-4, with D tentatively TRBD1 (5 bases). CDR3 size: 16 residues. V lost 2 bases and J lost 7, with 18 bases in between. The germline V gene has CDR1 SGDLS and CDR2 YYNGEE. The CDR3 region has the DNA TGTGCCAGCAGCGTGGGGGTCCAGGGAGGAGGTGAAAAACTGTTTTTT. This codes for CASSVGVQGGGEKLFF.

V usage is TRBV15 and J usage is TRBJ1-2; 11 bases match TRBD1. With 1 base clipped from V and 8 bases from J, the junction kept 3 bases outside the gene matches. The CDR3 consists of 14 residues. The V gene's germline CDR1 is LNHNV and CDR2 YYDKDF (reference sequence). The DNA for the CDR3 is TGTGCCACCAGCAGAGGAGGACAGGGGGCCGGCTACACCTTC. This codes for CATSRGGQGAGYTF.

V usage is TRBV10-3 and J usage is TRBJ1-5, with D possibly being TRBD1 (6 bases). V lost 5 bases to trimming and J lost 4 bases, with 9 bases between them. The CDR3 has 13 residues. Germline V gene lookup returns CDR1 ENHRY and CDR2 SYGVKD. The DNA for the CDR3 is TGTGCCATCAGTCGGGACATAAATCAGCCCCAGCATTTT. It codes for CAISRDINQPQHF.

The rearrangement joins TRBV10-1 to TRBJ2-5, with a possible D match to TRBD2 (5 bases). CDR3 length: 18 amino acids. In germline, CDR1 is WNHNN, CDR2 SYGVQD (reference sequence). The ends were cut back, 0 bases at V and 1 base at J, with 18 bases in the middle. The CDR3 region has the DNA TGCGCCAGCAGTGAGTCGAGTTGGGTCAGGAGGTCCCAAGAGACCCAGTACTTC. Translation: CASSESSWVRRSQETQYF.

The chain employs TRBV30 and TRBJ1-2; 9 bases fit TRBD1. The CDR3 loop spans 17 amino acids. Germline lookup yields CDR1 GTSNPN and CDR2 SVGIG (reference sequence). After removal of 3 bases from V and 6 bases from J, the junction contained 17 bases not matched to a gene. CDR3 DNA sequence: TGTGCCTGGAGGACGACAGGGGGGAGAGTATGGTGGGATGGCTACACCTTC. Amino acids: CAWRTTGGRVWWDGYTF.